The present T cell receptor (beta chain) was sequenced within a study of blood T cell repertoires in COVID-19. About the study: Researchers got acute and convalescent COVID-19 samples from the United States, Italy and Spain.

The method was immunoSEQ multiplex PCR; TCRdb's version includes in-frame clones alone and lacks a portion of them. The profile shows some 430,000 clones, less than 95% of them singletons. Trimming removed 3 bases from V and 3 bases from J, with 9 bases in between. Germline V gives CDR1 LNHDA, CDR2 SQIVND (reference sequence). The CDR3 runs 14 residues. This clonotype was sampled from a young man who had recovered from COVID-19. The V gene is TRBV19, the J gene TRBJ1-5; D is possibly TRBD1 (6 bases). Sequenced input: PBMCs or T cells enriched from blood (not recorded which). CDR3 protein: CASSMGDTNQPQHF. The CDR3, as DNA: TGTGCCAGTAGTATGGGGGACACCAATCAGCCCCAGCATTTT.